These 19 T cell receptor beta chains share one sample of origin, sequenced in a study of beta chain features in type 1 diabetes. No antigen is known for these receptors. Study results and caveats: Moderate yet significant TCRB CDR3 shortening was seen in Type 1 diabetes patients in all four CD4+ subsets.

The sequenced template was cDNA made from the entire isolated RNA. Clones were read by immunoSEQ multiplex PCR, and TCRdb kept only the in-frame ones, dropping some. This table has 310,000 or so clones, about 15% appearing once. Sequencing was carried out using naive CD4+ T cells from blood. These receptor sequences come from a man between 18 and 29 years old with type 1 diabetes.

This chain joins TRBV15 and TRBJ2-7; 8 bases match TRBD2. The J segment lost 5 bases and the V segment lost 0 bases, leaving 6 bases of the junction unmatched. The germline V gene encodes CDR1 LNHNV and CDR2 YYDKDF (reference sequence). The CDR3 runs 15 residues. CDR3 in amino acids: CATSRDWAGGNEQYF. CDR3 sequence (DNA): TGTGCCACCAGCAGAGATTGGGCGGGAGGTAACGAGCAGTACTTC. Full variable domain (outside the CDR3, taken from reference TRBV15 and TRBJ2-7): DAMVIQNPRYQVTQFGKPVTLSCSQTLNHNVMYWYQQKSSQAPKLLFHYYDKDFNNEADTPDNFQSRRPNTSFCFLDIRSPGLGDTAMYLCATSRDWAGGNEQYFGPGTRLTVT.

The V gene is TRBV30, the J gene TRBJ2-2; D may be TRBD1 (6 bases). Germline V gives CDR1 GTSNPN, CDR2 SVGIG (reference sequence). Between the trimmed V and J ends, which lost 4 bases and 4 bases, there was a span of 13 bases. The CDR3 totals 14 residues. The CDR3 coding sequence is TGTGCCTGGATCAGTGGACAGAGCACCGGGGAGCTGTTTTTT. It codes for CAWISGQSTGELFF.

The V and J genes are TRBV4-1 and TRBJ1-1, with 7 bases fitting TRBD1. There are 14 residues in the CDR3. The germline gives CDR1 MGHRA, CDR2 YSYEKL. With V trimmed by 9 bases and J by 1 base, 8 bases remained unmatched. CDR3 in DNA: TGCGCCAGTCAACAGGGGCTCCAGAACACTGAAGCTTTCTTT. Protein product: CASQQGLQNTEAFF.

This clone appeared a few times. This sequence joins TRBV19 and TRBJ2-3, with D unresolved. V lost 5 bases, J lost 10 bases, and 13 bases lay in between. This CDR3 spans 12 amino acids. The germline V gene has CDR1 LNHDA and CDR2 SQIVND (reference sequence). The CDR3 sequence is CASSLGEMAQYF. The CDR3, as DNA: TGTGCCAGTAGTCTAGGAGAAATGGCGCAGTATTTT.

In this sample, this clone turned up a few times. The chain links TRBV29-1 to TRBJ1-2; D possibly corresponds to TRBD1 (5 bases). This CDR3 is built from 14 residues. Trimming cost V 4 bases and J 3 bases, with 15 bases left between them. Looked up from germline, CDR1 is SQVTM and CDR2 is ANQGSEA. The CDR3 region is CSVVLLRGDYGYTF. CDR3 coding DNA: TGCAGCGTTGTCCTCCTCCGGGGGGACTATGGCTACACCTTC.

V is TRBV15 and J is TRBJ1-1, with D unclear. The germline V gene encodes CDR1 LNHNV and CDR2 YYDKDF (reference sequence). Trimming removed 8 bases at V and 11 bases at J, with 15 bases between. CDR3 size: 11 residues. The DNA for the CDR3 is TGTGCCACCGGCACCGGGAAAGTGGCTTTCTTT. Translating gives CATGTGKVAFF.

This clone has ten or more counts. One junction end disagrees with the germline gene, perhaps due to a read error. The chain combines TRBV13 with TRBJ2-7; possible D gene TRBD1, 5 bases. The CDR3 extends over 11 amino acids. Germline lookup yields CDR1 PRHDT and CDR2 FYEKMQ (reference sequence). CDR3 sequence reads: CASSLGRVGHF. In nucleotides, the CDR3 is TGTGCCAGCAGCTTAGGCCGTGTGGGGCACTTC.

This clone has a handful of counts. CDR3 in DNA: TGTGCCAGCAGTTACTCGTATCGGCCAGGCCCATTGGAGCAGTACTTC. Translating it yields CASSYSYRPGPLEQYF. The chain links TRBV6-5 to TRBJ2-7; D is undetermined. The germline V gene has CDR1 MNHEY and CDR2 SVGAGI. Trimming removed 0 bases at V and 7 bases at J, with 19 bases between. The CDR3 loop spans 16 amino acids.

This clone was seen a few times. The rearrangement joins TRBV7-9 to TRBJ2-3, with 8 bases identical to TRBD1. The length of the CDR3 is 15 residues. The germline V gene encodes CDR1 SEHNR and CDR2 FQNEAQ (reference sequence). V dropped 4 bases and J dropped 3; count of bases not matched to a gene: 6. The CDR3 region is CASSYTGGRTDTQYF. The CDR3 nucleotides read TGTGCCAGCAGCTACACAGGGGGGAGGACAGATACGCAGTATTTT.

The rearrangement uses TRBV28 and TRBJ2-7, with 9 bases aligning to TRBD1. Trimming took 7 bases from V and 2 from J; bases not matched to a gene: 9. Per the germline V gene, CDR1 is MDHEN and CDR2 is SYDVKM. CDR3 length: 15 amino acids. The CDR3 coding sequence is TGTGCCAGCACCGAGGGACAGGGACGTACCTACGAGCAGTACTTC. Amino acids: CASTEGQGRTYEQYF.

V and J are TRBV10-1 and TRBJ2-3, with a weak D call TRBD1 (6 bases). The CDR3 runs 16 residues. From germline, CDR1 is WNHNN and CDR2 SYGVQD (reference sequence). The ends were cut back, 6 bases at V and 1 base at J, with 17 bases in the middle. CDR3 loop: CASSGPTGRGTDTQYF. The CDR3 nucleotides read TGCGCCAGCAGCGGACCCACAGGGAGAGGCACAGATACGCAGTATTTT.

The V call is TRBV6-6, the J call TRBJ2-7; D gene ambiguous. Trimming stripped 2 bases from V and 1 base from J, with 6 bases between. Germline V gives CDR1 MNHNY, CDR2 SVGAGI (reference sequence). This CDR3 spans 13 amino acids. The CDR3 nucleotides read TGTGCCAGCAGTTACGGGCAGTCCTACGAGCAGTACTTC. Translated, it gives CASSYGQSYEQYF.

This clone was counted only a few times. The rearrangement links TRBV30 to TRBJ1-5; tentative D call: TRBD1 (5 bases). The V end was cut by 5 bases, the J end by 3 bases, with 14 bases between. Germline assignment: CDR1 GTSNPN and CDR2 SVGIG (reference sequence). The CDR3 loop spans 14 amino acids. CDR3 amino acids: CAWQRQNTNQPQHF. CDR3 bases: TGTGCCTGGCAAAGACAGAACACCAATCAGCCCCAGCATTTT. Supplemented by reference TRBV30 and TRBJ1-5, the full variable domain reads SQTIHQWPATLVQPVGSPLSLECTVEGTSNPNLYWYRQAAGRGLQLLFYSVGIGQISSEVPQNLSASRPQDRQFILSSKKLLLSDSGFYLCAWQRQNTNQPQHFGDGTRLSIL.

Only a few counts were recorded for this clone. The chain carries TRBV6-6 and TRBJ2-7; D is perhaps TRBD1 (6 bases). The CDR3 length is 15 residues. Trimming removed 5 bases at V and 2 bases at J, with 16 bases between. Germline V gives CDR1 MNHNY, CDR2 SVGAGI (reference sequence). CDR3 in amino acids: CASSRHSGTTYEQYF. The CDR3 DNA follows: TGTGCCAGCAGTCGACACTCCGGGACAACCTACGAGCAGTACTTC.

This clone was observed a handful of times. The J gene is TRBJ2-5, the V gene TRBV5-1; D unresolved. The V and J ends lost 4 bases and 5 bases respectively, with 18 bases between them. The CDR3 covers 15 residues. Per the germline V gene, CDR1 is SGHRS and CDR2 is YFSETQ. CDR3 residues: CASSLGLRSVETQYF. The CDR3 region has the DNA TGCGCCAGCAGCCTAGGATTAAGGAGTGTTGAGACCCAGTACTTC.

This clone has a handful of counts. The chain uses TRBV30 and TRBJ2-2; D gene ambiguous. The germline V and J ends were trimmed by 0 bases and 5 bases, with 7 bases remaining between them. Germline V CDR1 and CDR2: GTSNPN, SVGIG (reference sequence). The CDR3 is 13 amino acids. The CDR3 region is CAWSVLRTGELFF. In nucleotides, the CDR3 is TGTGCCTGGAGTGTACTCCGGACCGGGGAGCTGTTTTTT. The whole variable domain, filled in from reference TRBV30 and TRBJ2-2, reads SQTIHQWPATLVQPVGSPLSLECTVEGTSNPNLYWYRQAAGRGLQLLFYSVGIGQISSEVPQNLSASRPQDRQFILSSKKLLLSDSGFYLCAWSVLRTGELFFGEGSRLTVL.

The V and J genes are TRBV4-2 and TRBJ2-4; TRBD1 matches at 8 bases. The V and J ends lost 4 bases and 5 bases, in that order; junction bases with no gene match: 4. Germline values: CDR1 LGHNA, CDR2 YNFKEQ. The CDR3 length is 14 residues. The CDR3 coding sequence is TGTGCCAGCAGCCGGGGACAGGACCAAAACATTCAGTACTTC. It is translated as CASSRGQDQNIQYF.

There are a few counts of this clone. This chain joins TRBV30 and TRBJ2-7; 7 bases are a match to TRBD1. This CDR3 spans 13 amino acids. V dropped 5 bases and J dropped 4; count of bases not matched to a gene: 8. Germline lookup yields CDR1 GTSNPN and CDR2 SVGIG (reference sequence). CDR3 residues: CAWCEGGKYEQYF. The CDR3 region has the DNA TGTGCCTGGTGTGAAGGGGGCAAGTACGAGCAGTACTTC.

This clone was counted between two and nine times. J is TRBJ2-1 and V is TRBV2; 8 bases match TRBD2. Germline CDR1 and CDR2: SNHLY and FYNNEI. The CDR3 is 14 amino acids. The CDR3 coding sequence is TGTGTGGGGTCCACTAGCGGAGCACCGGGTGAGCAGTTCTTC. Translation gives CVGSTSGAPGEQFF.